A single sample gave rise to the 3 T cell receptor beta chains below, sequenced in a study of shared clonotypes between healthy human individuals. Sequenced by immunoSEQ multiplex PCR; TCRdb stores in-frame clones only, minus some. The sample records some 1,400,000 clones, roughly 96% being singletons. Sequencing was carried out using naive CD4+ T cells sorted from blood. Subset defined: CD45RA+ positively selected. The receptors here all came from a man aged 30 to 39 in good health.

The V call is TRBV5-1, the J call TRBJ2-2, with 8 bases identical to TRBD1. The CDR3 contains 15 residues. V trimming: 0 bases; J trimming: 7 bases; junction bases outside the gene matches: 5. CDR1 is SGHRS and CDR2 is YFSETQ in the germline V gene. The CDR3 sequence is CASSLGAGGNGELFF. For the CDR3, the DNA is TGCGCCAGCAGCTTGGGGGCAGGGGGCAACGGGGAGCTGTTTTTT.

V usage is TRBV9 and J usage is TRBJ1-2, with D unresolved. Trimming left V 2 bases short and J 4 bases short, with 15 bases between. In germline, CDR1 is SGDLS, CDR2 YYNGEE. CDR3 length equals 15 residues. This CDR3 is CASSVLGRVGYGYTF. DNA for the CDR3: TGTGCCAGCAGCGTTTTGGGTAGGGTTGGCTATGGCTACACCTTC. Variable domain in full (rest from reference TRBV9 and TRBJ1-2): DSGVTQTPKHLITATGQRVTLRCSPRSGDLSVYWYQQSLDQGLQFLIQYYNGEERAKGNILERFSAQQFPDLHSELNLSSLELGDSALYFCASSVLGRVGYGYTFGSGTRLTVV.

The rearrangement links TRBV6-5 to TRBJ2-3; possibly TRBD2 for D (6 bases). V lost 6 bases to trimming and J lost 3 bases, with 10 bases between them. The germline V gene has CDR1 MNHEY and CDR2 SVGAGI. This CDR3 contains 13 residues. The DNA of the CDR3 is TGTGCCAGCAGGGAGGGCGGGACAGATACGCAGTATTTT. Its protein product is CASREGGTDTQYF.